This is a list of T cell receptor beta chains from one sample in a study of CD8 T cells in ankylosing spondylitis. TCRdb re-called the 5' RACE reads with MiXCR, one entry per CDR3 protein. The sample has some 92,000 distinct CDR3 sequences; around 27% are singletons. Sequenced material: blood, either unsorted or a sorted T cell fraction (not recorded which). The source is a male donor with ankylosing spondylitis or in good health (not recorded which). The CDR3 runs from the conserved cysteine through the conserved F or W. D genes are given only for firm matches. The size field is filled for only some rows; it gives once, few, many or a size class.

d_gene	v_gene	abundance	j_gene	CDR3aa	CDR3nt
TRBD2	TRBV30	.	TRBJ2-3	CAWSALAGDVTDTQYF	TGTGCCTGGAGTGCATTAGCGGGAGACGTCACAGATACGCAGTATTTT
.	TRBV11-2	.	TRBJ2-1	CASSFLGYNEQFF	TGTGCCAGCAGCTTTCTAGGCTACAATGAGCAGTTCTTC
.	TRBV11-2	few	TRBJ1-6	CASSIGTLNSPLHF	TGTGCCAGCAGCATAGGCACGTTAAATTCACCCCTCCACTTT
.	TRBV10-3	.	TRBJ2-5	CAISESQQETQYF	TGTGCCATCAGTGAGTCTCAGCAAGAGACCCAGTACTTC
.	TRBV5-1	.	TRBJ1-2	CASSLDGRPPYGYTF	TGCGCCAGCAGCTTGGATGGACGGCCCCCCTATGGCTACACCTTC
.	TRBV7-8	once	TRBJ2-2	CASSLRSGVTGELFF	TGTGCCAGCAGCTTACGATCCGGGGTCACCGGGGAGCTGTTTTTT
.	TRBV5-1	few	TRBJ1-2	CASSLVSGENYGYTF	TGCGCCAGCAGCTTGGTGTCAGGGGAAAACTATGGCTACACCTTC
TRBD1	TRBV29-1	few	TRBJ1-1	CSTTKGQGVAEAFF	TGCAGCACTACCAAGGGACAGGGGGTCGCTGAAGCTTTCTTT
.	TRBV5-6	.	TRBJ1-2	CASNRASGYGYTF	TGTGCCAGTAACAGGGCTTCTGGCTATGGCTACACCTTC
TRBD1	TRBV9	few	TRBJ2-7	CASSEDRGQEQYF	TGTGCCAGCTCAGAAGACAGGGGGCAAGAGCAGTACTTC
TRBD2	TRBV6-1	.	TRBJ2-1	CASRSQTSASYNEQFF	TGTGCCAGCAGATCTCAGACTAGCGCGTCCTACAATGAGCAGTTCTTC
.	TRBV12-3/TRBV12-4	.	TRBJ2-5	CASSLEDRQETQYF	TGTGCCAGCAGTCTAGAAGACAGACAAGAGACCCAGTACTTC
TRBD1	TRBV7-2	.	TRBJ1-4	CASRSGTGNEKLFF	TGTGCCAGCAGAAGCGGGACAGGCAATGAAAAACTGTTTTTT
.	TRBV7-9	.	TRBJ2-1	CASSLGTAEQFF	TGTGCCAGCAGCTTAGGTACAGCCGAGCAGTTCTTC
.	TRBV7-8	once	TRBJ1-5	CASSLSGRGGNQPQHF	TGTGCCAGCAGCTTAAGCGGGCGCGGTGGCAATCAGCCCCAGCATTTT
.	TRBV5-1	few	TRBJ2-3	CASSPAATDTQYF	TGCGCCAGCAGCCCGGCCGCCACAGATACGCAGTATTTT
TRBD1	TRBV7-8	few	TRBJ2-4	CASSLEALGTGGAKNIQYF	TGTGCCAGCAGCTTAGAAGCGTTGGGGACAGGGGGAGCCAAAAACATTCAGTACTTC